The subject of this entry is one T cell receptor beta chain. Its antigen is not known. These data come from a study of early T cells in non-severe SARS-CoV-2 infection. Study-level background: The chains were unpaired, and the sequenced material was bulk RNA from unsorted whole blood.

Attachment of unique molecular identifiers to individual cDNA molecules was performed. TCRdb re-analysed the 5' RACE reads in MiXCR, keeping a single row per CDR3 protein. Altogether tens of thousands of distinct CDR3 sequences are present, nearly 7.5% being singletons, with the ten largest covering around 7.9%. Findings and caveats of the study: Lookups in VDJdb leaned toward anti-spike CD8 responses and missed private and CD4 specificities.

CDR1 and CDR2 from the germline V gene are SEHNR and FQNEAQ (reference sequence). The ends lost 6 bases at V and 6 bases at J; junction bases unmatched: 3. The CDR3 runs to 13 residues. The chain links TRBV7-9 to TRBJ2-2, with 8 bases aligning to TRBD1. The TCR comes from an adult who was a healthcare worker with PCR-confirmed SARS-CoV-2 infection or an uninfected control (not recorded which). The specimen sequenced was whole blood. The CDR3 reads CASRVQGAGELFF. Written as DNA, the CDR3 is TGTGCCAGCAGGGTACAGGGGGCCGGGGAGCTGTTTTTT.